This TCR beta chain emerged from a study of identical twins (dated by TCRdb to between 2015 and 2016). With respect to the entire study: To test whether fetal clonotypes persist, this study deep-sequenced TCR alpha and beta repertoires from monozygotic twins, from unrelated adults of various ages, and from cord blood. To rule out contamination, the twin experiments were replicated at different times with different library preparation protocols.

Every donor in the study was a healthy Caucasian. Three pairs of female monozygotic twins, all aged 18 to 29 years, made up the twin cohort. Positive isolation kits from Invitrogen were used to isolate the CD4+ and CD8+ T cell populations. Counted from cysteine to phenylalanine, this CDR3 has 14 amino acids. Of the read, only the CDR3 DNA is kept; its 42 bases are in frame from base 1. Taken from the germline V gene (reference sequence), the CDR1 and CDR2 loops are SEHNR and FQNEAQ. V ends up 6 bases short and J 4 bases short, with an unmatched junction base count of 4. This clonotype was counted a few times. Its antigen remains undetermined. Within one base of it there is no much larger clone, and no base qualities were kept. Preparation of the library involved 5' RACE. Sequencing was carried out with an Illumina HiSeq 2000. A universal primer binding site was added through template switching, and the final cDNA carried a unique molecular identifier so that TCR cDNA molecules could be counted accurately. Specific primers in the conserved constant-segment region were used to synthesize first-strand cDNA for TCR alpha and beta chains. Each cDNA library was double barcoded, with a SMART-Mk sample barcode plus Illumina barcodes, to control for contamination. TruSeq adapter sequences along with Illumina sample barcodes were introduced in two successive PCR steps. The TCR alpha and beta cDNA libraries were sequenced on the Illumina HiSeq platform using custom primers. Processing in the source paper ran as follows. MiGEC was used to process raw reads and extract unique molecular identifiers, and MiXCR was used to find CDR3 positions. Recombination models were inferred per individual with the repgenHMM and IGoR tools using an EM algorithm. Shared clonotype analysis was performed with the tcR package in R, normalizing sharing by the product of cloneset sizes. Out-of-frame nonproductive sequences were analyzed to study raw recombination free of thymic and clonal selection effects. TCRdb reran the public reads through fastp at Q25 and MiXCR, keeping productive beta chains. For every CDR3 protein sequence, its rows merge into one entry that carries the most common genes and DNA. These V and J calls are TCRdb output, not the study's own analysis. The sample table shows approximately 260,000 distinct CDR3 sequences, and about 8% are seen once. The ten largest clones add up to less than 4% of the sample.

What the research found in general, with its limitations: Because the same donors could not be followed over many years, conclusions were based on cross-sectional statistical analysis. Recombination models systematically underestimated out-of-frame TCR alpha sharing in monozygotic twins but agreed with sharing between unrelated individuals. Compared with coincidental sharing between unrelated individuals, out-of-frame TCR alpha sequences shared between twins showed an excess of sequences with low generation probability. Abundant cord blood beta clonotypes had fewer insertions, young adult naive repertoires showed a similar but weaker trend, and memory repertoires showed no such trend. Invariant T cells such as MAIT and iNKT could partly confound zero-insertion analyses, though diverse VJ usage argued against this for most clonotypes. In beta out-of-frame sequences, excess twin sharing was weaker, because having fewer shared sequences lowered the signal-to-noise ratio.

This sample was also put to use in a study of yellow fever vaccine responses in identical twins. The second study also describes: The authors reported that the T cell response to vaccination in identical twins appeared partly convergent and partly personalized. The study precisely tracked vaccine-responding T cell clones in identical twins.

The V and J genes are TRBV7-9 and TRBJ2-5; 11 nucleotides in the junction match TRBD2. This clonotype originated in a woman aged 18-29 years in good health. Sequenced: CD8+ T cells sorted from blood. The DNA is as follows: TGTGCCAGCAGTATCGGGACTAGCGGAGAGACCCAGTACTTC. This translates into CASSIGTSGETQYF.